This passage covers 16 T cell receptor beta chains from one sample sequenced in a study of molecular identifiers for immune sequencing clone quantification. Each CDR3 protein is one row after TCRdb ran MiXCR on the PCR reads. The repertoire holds 40,000 or so distinct CDR3 sequences, with 19% as singletons. The sample comprised naive CD8+ T cells from blood, with Jurkat cell RNA spiked in. Subset of the sample: FACS-sorted CD8+CD4-CCR7+CD45RA+ naive T cells. These TCRs come from a human donor in good health. Some libraries in this study had Jurkat cell RNA spiked in.

This clonotype was observed at least ten times. The V gene is TRBV4-1, the J gene TRBJ2-5; 8 bases are a match to TRBD2. Trimming removed 1 base from V and 0 bases from J; junction bases left unmatched: 4. This CDR3 region has 16 residues. Germline V gene data show CDR1 as MGHRA and CDR2 as YSYEKL. The CDR3 DNA sequence: TGCGCCAGCAGCCAAGGGGCTAGCGGGTACCAAGAGACCCAGTACTTC. It codes for CASSQGASGYQETQYF.

This clonotype was counted at least ten times. The rearrangement uses TRBV24-1 and TRBJ2-3; 7 bases are a match to TRBD1. CDR1 and CDR2 (germline): KGHDR, SFDVKD. This CDR3 comprises 19 residues. Trimming cost V 4 bases and J 1 base; bases outside gene matches: 16. CDR3 in amino acids: CATSDQYDRDEDGTDTQYF. In DNA, the CDR3 is TGTGCCACCAGTGACCAATATGACAGGGATGAGGACGGCACAGATACGCAGTATTTT.

This clonotype showed up many times. The chain links TRBV9 to TRBJ2-1; perhaps TRBD2 as D (6 bases). This CDR3 is built from 15 residues. CDR1 SGDLS and CDR2 YYNGEE come from the germline V gene. V was cut by 0 bases and J by 5 bases, with 12 bases left in between. CDR3 DNA sequence: TGTGCCAGCAGCGTAGTTGGAGGGAGACACAATGAGCAGTTCTTC. As protein: CASSVVGGRHNEQFF.

This clonotype was found many times. This chain uses TRBV10-2 with TRBJ1-5; 7 positions match TRBD1. This CDR3 is built from 14 residues. Losses at the gene ends were 5 bases for V and 4 bases for J; bases not matched to a gene: 5. Germline assignment: CDR1 WSHSY and CDR2 SAAADI. The CDR3 sequence: CASSHDRVNQPQHF. CDR3 sequence (DNA): TGCGCCAGCAGTCATGACAGGGTGAATCAGCCCCAGCATTTT.

This clonotype was found many times. This rearrangement joins TRBV7-9 to TRBJ2-3; 14 positions match TRBD2. CDR3 length: 15 amino acids. With V trimmed by 8 bases and J by 4 bases, 5 bases remained unmatched. Germline assignment: CDR1 SEHNR and CDR2 FQNEAQ (reference sequence). The CDR3, as DNA: TGTGCCAGCCAACGGACTAGCGGGGGGCCAGATACGCAGTATTTT. It is translated as CASQRTSGGPDTQYF.

This clonotype has at least ten counts. The V and J genes are TRBV6-5 and TRBJ2-5; 10 nucleotides line up with TRBD1. Trimming at V came to 2 bases and at J to 6 bases, leaving 9 bases not matched to a gene. The germline V gene encodes CDR1 MNHEY and CDR2 SVGAGI. This CDR3 contains 16 residues. For the CDR3, the DNA is TGTGCCAGCAGTTACGAGGGACAGGGGCTCGCGAAGACCCAGTACTTC. Translation gives CASSYEGQGLAKTQYF.

In its sample, this clonotype was seen many times. Here the CDR3 DNA reads TGTGCCAGCAGCCCTAGGGCGTGGCCCTACAATGAGCAGTTCTTC. Translation: CASSPRAWPYNEQFF. The rearrangement uses TRBV5-5 and TRBJ2-1; D unclear. The V end lost 4 bases, the J end lost 2 bases, and 13 bases lay between the germline ends. This CDR3 spans 15 amino acids. Germline V gene data show CDR1 as SGHKS and CDR2 as YYEKEE (reference sequence). Looking up the rest from reference TRBV5-5 and TRBJ2-1 gives the full variable domain: DAGVTQSPTHLIKTRGQQVTLRCSPISGHKSVSWYQQVLGQGPQFIFQYYEKEERGRGNFPDRFSARQFPNYSSELNVNALLLGDSALYLCASSPRAWPYNEQFFGPGTRLTVL.

This clonotype occurred once. The CDR3 does not close with the conserved phenylalanine or tryptophan, likely indicating a read error. This chain links TRBV2 with TRBJ2-7, with TRBD1 identical over 9 bases. V shed 2 bases and J 4 bases; nucleotides not matched to a gene: 9. The CDR3 runs to 16 residues. Germline V gene data show CDR1 as SNHLY and CDR2 as FYNNEI. The CDR3 nucleotides read TGTGCCAGCAGTGAACGGCGGGGACAGGGTACTTACGAGCAGTACCTC. It specifies CASSERRGQGTYEQYL.

V and J are TRBV19 and TRBJ2-7, with 9 bases that match TRBD1. The ends lost 9 bases at V and 3 bases at J; junction bases unmatched: 9. Germline V lookup: CDR1 LNHDA, CDR2 SQIVND (reference sequence). The CDR3 sequence is 14 residues long. This CDR3 reads CASSLGTGNYEQYF. CDR3 nucleotide sequence: TGTGCCAGCTCACTTGGGACAGGGAACTACGAGCAGTACTTC.

This clonotype was recorded at least ten times. The genes are TRBV12-3 or TRBV12-4 and TRBJ2-3, with 9 bases fitting TRBD1. The junction had 4 bases not matched to a gene; V was cut back by 6 bases and J by 3 bases. CDR3 length equals 14 residues. The CDR3 DNA follows: TGTGCCAGCAGACAGGGGGCGCATACAGATACGCAGTATTTT. Translated, it gives CASRQGAHTDTQYF.

Concerning this clonotype: It may be a read error: a sequence one base away is much more abundant. The chain employs TRBV12-3 or TRBV12-4 and TRBJ2-6, with D possibly TRBD1 on 5 matching bases. CDR3 length equals 16 residues. The CDR3 nucleotides are TGTGCCAGCATCAATGCAGGGTTCTCTGGGGCCAACGCCCTGACTTTC. Translating gives CASINAGFSGANALTF.

This clonotype was picked up many times. This rearrangement joins TRBV29-1 to TRBJ2-7, with 8 bases lining up with TRBD1. V lost 1 base, J lost 6 bases, and 5 bases stayed unmatched. The CDR3 sequence is 13 residues long. The V gene's germline CDR1 is SQVTM and CDR2 ANQGSEA. The CDR3 loop is CSVEAGGGPEQYF. In nucleotides, the CDR3 is TGCAGCGTTGAAGCAGGGGGCGGCCCCGAGCAGTACTTC.

On this clonotype: The conserved final phenylalanine or tryptophan is absent from the CDR3, which likely points to a read error. CDR3 sequence: CACSPLIRQGQETQYS. CDR3 sequence (DNA): TGTGCCTGCAGCCCGTTAATAAGACAAGGGCAAGAGACCCAGTACTCC. V and J are TRBV7-9 and TRBJ2-5, with D uncertain. Germline CDR1 and CDR2: SEHNR and FQNEAQ (reference sequence). This CDR3 has 16 residues.

Ten or more counts support this clonotype. This sequence joins TRBV25-1 and TRBJ1-1, with D perhaps matching TRBD1 (5 bases). Per the germline V gene, CDR1 is MGHDK and CDR2 is SYGVNS. This CDR3 contains 13 residues. The V end lost 9 bases, the J end lost 8 bases, and 19 bases lay between the germline ends. The CDR3: CASSGTGYSEAFF. In nucleotides, the CDR3 is TGTGCCAGTTCCGGGACTGGGTACTCAGAAGCTTTCTTT. The variable domain in full, completed from reference TRBV25-1 and TRBJ1-1, reads EADIYQTPRYLVIGTGKKITLECSQTMGHDKMYWYQQDPGMELHLIHYSYGVNSTEKGDLSSESTVSRIRTEHFPLTLESARPSHTSQYLCASSGTGYSEAFFGQGTRLTVV.

Details on this clonotype: A read error may be the cause here, since a much bigger clone is one base away. J is TRBJ2-7 and V is TRBV29-1, with D tentatively TRBD1 or TRBD2 (5 bases each). The V end lost 4 bases, the J end lost 2 bases, and 9 bases lay between the germline ends. The CDR3 consists of 12 residues. Germline lookup yields CDR1 SQVTM and CDR2 ANQGSEA. The CDR3 region has the DNA TGCAGCGTTGGGGGACCCCCCTACGAGCAGTACTTC. Its translation: CSVGGPPYEQYF.

This clonotype was observed at least ten times. The V gene is TRBV5-6, the J gene TRBJ2-7; 9 bases align to TRBD2. Germline assignment: CDR1 SGHDT and CDR2 YYEEEE. Trimming removed 4 bases from V and 3 bases from J; junction bases left unmatched: 11. This CDR3 spans 16 amino acids. The DNA for the CDR3 is TGTGCCAGCAGCCGATGGCGGGAGGGCCGGTTCTACGAGCAGTACTTC. Protein sequence: CASSRWREGRFYEQYF.